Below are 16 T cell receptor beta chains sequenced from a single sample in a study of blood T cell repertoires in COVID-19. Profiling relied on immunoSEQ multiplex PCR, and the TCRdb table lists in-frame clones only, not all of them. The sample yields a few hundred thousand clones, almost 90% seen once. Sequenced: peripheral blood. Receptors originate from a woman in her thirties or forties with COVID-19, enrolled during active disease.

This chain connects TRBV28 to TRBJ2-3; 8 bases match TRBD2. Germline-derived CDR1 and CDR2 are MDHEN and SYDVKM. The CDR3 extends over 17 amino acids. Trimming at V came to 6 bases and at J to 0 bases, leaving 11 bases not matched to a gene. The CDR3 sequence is CASSLRGGGLSTDTQYF. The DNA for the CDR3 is TGTGCCAGCAGCCTACGGGGCGGGGGGCTTAGCACAGATACGCAGTATTTT. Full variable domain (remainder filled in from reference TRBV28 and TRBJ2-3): DVKVTQSSRYLVKRTGEKVFLECVQDMDHENMFWYRQDPGLGLRLIYFSYDVKMKEKGDIPEGYSVSREKKERFSLILESASTNQTSMYLCASSLRGGGLSTDTQYFGPGTRLTVL.

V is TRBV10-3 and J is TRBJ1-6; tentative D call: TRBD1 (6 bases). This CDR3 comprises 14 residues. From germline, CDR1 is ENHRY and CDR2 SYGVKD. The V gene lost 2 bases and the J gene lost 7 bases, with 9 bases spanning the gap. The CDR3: CAISEGRGNSPLHF. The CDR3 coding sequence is TGTGCCATCAGTGAGGGCAGGGGAAATTCACCCCTCCACTTT.

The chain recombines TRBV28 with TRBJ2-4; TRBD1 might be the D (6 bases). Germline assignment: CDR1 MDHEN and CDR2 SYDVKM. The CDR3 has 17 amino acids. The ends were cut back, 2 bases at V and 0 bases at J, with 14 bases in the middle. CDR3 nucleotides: TGTGCCAGCAGTTTAATGATGCAGGGGACAGCCAAAAACATTCAGTACTTC. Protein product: CASSLMMQGTAKNIQYF. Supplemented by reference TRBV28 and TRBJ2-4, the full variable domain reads DVKVTQSSRYLVKRTGEKVFLECVQDMDHENMFWYRQDPGLGLRLIYFSYDVKMKEKGDIPEGYSVSREKKERFSLILESASTNQTSMYLCASSLMMQGTAKNIQYFGAGTRLSVL.

CDR3 amino acids: CASTNRWGRQETQYF. The CDR3 DNA reads as TGTGCCAGCACCAACAGGTGGGGCCGTCAAGAGACCCAGTACTTC. The chain recombines TRBV6-5 with TRBJ2-5; tentatively, D is TRBD1 (5 bases). CDR1 and CDR2 from the germline V gene are MNHEY and SVGAGI. The CDR3 has 15 residues. Trimming stripped 7 bases from V and 2 bases from J, with 17 bases between.

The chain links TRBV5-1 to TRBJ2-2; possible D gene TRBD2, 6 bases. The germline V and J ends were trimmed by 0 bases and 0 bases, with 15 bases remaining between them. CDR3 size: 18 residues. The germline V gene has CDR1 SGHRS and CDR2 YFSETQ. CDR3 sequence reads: CASSLDPLATTNTGELFF. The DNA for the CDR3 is TGCGCCAGCAGCTTGGATCCACTAGCTACTACGAACACCGGGGAGCTGTTTTTT.

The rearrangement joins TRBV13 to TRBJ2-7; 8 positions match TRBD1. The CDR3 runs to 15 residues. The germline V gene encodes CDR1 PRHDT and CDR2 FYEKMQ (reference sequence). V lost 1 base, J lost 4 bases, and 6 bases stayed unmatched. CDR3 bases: TGTGCCAGCAGCTTAGAGGGGACAGGAGATTACGAGCAGTACTTC. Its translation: CASSLEGTGDYEQYF.

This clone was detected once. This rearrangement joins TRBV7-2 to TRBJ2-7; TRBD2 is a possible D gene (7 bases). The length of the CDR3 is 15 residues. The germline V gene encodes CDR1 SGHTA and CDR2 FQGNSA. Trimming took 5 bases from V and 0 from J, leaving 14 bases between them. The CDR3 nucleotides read TGTGCCAGCAGCACCGCGGGGGCCCTCTCCTACGAGCAGTACTTC. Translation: CASSTAGALSYEQYF.

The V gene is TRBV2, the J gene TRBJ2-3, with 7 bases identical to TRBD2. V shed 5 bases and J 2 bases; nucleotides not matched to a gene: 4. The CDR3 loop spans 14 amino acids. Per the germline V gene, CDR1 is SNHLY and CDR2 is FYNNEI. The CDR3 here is CASSPGLTTDTQYF. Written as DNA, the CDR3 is TGTGCCAGCAGTCCGGGACTAACCACAGATACGCAGTATTTT.

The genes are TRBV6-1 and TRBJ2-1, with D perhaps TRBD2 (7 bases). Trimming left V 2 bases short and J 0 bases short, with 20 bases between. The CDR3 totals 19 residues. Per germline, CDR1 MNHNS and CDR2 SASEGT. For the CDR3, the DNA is TGTGCCAGCAGTGAACCGAGCCGGGGAGGGGGGGGCTCCTACAATGAGCAGTTCTTC. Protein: CASSEPSRGGGGSYNEQFF.

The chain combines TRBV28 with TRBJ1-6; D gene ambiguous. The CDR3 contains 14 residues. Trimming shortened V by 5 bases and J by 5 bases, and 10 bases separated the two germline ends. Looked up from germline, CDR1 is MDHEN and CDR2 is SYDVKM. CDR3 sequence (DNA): TGTGCCAGCAGTCGGCGGCGGAATAATTCACCCCTCCACTTT. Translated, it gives CASSRRRNNSPLHF.

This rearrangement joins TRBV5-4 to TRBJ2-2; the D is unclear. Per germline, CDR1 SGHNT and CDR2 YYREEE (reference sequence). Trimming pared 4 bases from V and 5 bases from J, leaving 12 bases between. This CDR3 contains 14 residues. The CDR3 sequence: CASSPPKATGELFF. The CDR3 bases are TGTGCCAGCAGCCCCCCCAAAGCGACCGGGGAGCTGTTTTTT.

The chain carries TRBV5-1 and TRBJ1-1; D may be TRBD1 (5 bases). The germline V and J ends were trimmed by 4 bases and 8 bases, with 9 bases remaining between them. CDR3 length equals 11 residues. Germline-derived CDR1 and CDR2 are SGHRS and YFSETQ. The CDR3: CASSREGEAFF. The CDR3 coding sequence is TGCGCCAGCAGCCGGGAGGGGGAAGCTTTCTTT.

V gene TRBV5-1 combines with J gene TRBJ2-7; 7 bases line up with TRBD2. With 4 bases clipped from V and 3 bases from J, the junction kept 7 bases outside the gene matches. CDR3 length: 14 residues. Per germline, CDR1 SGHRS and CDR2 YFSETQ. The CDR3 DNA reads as TGCGCCAGCAGCATTCTAGCGGTCGGCTACGAGCAGTACTTC. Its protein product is CASSILAVGYEQYF.

Here the CDR3 DNA reads TGTGCCACCAGTGATTTCACTAGGGCTCAGCCCCAGCATTTT. This sequence encodes CATSDFTRAQPQHF. This rearrangement joins TRBV24-1 to TRBJ1-5, with D hard to call. CDR1 is KGHDR and CDR2 is SFDVKD in the germline V gene. This CDR3 is 14 amino acids long. The V gene lost 1 base and the J gene lost 6 bases, with 9 bases spanning the gap.

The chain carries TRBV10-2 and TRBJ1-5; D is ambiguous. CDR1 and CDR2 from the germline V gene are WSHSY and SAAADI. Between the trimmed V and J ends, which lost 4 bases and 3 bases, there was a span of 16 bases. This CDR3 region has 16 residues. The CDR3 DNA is TGCGCCAGCAGTGGAGGACGGAGGGATTCCAATCAGCCCCAGCATTTT. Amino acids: CASSGGRRDSNQPQHF.

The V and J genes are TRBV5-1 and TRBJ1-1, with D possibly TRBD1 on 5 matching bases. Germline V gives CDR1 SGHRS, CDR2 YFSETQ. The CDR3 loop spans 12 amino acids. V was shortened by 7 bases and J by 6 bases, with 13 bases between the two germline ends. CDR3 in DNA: TGCGCCAGCGGAGGGGCCGTCCCTGAAGCTTTCTTT. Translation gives CASGGAVPEAFF.